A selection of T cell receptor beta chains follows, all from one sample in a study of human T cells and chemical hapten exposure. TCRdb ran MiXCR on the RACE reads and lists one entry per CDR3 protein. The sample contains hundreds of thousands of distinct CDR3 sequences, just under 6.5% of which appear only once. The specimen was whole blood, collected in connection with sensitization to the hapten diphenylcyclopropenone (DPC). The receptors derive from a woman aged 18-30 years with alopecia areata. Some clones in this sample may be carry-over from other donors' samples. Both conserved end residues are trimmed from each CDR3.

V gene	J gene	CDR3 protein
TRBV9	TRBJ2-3	ASSVGPAADTQY
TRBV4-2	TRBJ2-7	ASSQVADSNSYEQY
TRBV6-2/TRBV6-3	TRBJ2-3	ASRESVDTQY
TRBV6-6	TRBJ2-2	ASSAPTLGELF
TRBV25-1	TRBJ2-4	ASSESLGQGTKNIQY
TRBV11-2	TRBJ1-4	ASSDHQARNEKLF
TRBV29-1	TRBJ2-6	SVEGTEGLLT
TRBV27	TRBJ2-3	ASSLSPTFAQY
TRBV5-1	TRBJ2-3	ASSLNFVTDTQY
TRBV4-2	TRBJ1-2	ASSDRTAHYGYT
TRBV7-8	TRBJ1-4	ASSRGQGAEKLF
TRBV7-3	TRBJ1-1	ASSPTEQGRTEAF
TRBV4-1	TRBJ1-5	ASSQDSEAQPQH
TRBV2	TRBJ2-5	ASTDTRETQY
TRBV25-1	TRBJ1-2	ASSEWDGGTGRGYT
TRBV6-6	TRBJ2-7	ASSYSVQYEQY
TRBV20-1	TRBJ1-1	SARGQGSTEAF
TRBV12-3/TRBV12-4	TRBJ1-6	ASSFEPPRRGSPSSLH
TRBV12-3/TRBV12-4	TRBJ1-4	ASSLGGGNGKLF
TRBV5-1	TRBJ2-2	ASSLEGTGELF
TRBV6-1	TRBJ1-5	ASSDGTGYSQPQH
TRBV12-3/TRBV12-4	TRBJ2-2	ASSLQDRNTGELF
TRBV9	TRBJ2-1	ASSVGLAVNNEQF
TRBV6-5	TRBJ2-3	ATSYSGTGGDTQY
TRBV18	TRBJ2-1	ASSRTGSGYNEQF
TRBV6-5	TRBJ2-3	ATTWTGGADTQY
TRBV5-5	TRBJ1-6	ASSFMTDSPLH
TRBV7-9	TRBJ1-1	ASSLPGQDTEAF
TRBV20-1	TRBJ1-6	SARSQANNSPLH
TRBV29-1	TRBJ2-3	SAQGVGADTQY
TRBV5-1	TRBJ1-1	ASSSNRRTEAF
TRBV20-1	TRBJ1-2	SASPAIYGYT
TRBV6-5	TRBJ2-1	ASSYGQSGTDRGSDEQF
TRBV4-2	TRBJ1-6	ASTPAGGNSPLH
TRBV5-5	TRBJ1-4	ASSLGTANEKLF
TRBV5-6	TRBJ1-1	ASSRAYLNTEAF
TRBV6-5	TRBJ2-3	ASSPGLSPDTQY
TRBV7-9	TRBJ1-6	ASSLDNRFTLH
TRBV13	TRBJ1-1	ASSLGRFLMNTEAF
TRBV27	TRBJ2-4	ASSSHRATGNIQY
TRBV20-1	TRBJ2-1	SARRAGLAYNEQF
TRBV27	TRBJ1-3	ASSSNSGNTIY
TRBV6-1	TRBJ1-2	ASSETGQLFGYT
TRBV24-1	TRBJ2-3	ATSGGAGDTQY